The present T cell receptor beta chain was sequenced within a study of OX40 agonist ivuxolimab in advanced cancers. As concerns this clone: Its target is not known.

CDR3 length: 14 residues. Trimming cost V 0 bases and J 4 bases, with 7 bases left between them. In germline, CDR1 is SGHNT, CDR2 YYREEE (reference sequence). Overall study results and limits: Blood T cells, both CD4+ and CD8+, expanded clonally by week 6 at 0.1 to 3.0 mg/kg.

Profiling relied on immunoSEQ multiplex PCR, and the TCRdb table lists in-frame clones only, not all of them. The table shows fewer than 75,000 clones, with about 85% occurring only once. Prior autoimmune disease or systemic immunosuppression barred patients. The receptor comes from an adult with an advanced solid tumor such as melanoma, head and neck, liver or kidney cancer. The J gene is TRBJ2-2, the V gene TRBV5-4; no clear D. The input for sequencing was CD4+ or CD8+ T cells sorted from blood, taken in a trial of the OX40 agonist ivuxolimab. In DNA, the CDR3 is TGTGCCAGCAGCTTGGATCCCTCCACCGGGGAGCTGTTTTTT. Protein sequence: CASSLDPSTGELFF.